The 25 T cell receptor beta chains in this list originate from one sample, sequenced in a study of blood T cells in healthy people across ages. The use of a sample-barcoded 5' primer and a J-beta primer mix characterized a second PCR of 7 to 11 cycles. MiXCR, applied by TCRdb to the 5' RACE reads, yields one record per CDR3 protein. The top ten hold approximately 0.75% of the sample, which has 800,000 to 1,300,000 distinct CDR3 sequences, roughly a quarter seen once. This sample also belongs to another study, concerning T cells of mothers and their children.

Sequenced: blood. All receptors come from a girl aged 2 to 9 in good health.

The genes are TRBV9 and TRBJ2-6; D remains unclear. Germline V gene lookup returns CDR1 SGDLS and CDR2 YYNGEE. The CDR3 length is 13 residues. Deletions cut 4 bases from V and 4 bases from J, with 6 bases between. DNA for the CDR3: TGTGCCAGCAGCCCCACCGGGGCCAACGTCCTGACTTTC. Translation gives CASSPTGANVLTF.

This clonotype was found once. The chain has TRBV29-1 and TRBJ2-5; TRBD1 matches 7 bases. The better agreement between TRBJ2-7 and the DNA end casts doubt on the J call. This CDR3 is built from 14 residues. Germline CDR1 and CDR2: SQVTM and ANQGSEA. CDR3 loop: CSVETETGLDEQYF. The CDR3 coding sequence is TGCAGCGTTGAGACGGAGACAGGGCTCGACGAGCAGTACTTC.

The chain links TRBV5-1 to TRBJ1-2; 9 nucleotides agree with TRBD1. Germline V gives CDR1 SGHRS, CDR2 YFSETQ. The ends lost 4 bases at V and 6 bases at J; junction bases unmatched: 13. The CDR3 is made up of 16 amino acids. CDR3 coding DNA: TGCGCCAGCAGCGTGGACAGGGGAAACGGTATTGATGGCTACACCTTC. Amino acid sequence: CASSVDRGNGIDGYTF.

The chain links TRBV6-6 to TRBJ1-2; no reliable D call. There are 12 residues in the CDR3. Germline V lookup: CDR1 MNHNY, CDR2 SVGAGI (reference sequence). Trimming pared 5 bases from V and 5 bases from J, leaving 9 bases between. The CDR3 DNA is TGTGCCAGCAGTAACGGACGGTATGGCTACACCTTC. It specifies CASSNGRYGYTF.

The CDR3 coding sequence is TGTGCCAGCAGCCCTAAAAGCCGGGACTCCCCTCTTGAAAACACCATATATTTT. Its protein product is CASSPKSRDSPLENTIYF. The gene calls are TRBV7-9 and TRBJ1-3; a weak D match, TRBD1 (5 bases). Trimming stripped 5 bases from V and 6 bases from J, with 26 bases between. CDR1 and CDR2 from the germline V gene are SEHNR and FQNEAQ (reference sequence). The CDR3 runs to 18 residues.

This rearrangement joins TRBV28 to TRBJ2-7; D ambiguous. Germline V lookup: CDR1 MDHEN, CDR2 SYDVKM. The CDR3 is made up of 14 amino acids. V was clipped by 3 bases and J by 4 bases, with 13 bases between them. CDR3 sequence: CASSFSDIGYEQYF. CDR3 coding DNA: TGTGCCAGCAGTTTCTCGGATATAGGTTACGAGCAGTACTTC.

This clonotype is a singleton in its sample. This chain's CDR3 is CSVGREQGATNEKLFF. CDR3 nucleotides: TGCAGCGTTGGACGGGAACAGGGGGCAACTAATGAAAAACTGTTTTTT. The chain couples TRBV29-1 to TRBJ1-4, with 8 bases fitting TRBD1. The V gene's germline CDR1 is SQVTM and CDR2 ANQGSEA. After removal of 4 bases from V and 0 bases from J, the junction contained 7 bases not matched to a gene. This CDR3 region has 16 residues.

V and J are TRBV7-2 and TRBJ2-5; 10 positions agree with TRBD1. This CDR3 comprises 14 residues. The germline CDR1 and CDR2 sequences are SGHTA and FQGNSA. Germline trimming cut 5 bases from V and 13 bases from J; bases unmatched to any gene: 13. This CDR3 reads CASSQSGTGAPGYF. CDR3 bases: TGTGCCAGCAGCCAATCCGGGACAGGGGCCCCCGGGTACTTC.

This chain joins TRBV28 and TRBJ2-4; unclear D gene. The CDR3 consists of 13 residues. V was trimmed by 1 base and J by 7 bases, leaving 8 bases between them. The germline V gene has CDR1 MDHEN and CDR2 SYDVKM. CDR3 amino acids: CASSLSVWNIQYF. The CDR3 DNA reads TGTGCCAGCAGTTTATCAGTATGGAACATTCAGTACTTC.

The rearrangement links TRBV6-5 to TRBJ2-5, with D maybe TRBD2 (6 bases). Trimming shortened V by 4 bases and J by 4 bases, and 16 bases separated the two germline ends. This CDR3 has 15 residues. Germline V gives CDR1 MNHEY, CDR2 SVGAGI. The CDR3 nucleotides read TGTGCCAGCAGTTCCTTTCCGGGACTCGGAGAGACCCAGTACTTC. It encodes CASSSFPGLGETQYF.

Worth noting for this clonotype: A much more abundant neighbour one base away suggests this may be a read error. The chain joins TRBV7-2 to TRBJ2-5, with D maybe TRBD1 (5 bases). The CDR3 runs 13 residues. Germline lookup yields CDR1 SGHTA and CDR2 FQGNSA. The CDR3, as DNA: TGTGCCAGCAGCTTATGGGGCGAAGAGGCCCAGTACTTC. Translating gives CASSLWGEEAQYF.

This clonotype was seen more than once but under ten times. The CDR3 DNA sequence: TGTGCCAGCAGCCCCCCGACAGCTGACACTGAAGCTTTCTTT. Protein: CASSPPTADTEAFF. The V call is TRBV7-9, the J call TRBJ1-1, with D perhaps matching TRBD1 (5 bases). CDR3 length: 14 residues. Germline V gene lookup returns CDR1 SEHNR and CDR2 FQNEAQ (reference sequence). V was cut by 5 bases and J by 3 bases, with 13 bases left in between.

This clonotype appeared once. The CDR3 spells CASSQALPTDTQYF. The DNA of the CDR3 is TGCGCCAGCAGCCAAGCCTTGCCCACAGATACGCAGTATTTT. This chain uses TRBV4-1 with TRBJ2-3, with D hard to call. With 1 base removed from V and 2 bases from J, the gap between germline ends came to 7 bases. Germline lookup yields CDR1 MGHRA and CDR2 YSYEKL. This CDR3 region has 14 residues.

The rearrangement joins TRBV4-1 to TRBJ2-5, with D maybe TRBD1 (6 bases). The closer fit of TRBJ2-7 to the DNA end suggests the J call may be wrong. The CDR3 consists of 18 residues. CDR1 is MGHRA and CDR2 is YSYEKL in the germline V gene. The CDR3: CASSQESGLGAIQYEQYF. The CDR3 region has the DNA TGCGCCAGCAGCCAAGAATCTGGATTGGGGGCCATACAATACGAGCAGTACTTC.

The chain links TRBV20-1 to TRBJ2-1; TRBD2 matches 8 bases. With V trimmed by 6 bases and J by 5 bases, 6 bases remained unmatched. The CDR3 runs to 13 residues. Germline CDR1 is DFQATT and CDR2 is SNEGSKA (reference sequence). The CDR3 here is CSASALADNEQFF. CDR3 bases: TGCAGTGCGAGCGCACTAGCGGACAATGAGCAGTTCTTC.

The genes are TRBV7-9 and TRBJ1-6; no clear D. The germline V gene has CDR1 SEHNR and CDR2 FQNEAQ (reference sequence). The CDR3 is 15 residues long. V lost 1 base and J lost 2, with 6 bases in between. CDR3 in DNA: TGTGCCAGCAGCTTAGGGCGGCCCTATAATTCACCCCTCCACTTT. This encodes CASSLGRPYNSPLHF.

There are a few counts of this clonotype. CDR3 nucleotides: TGTGCCAGCACCTCTCTGTCGGGAGGGAACGGGGAGCTGTTTTTT. It specifies CASTSLSGGNGELFF. The chain combines TRBV6-1 with TRBJ2-2; 8 positions agree with TRBD2. Germline CDR1 is MNHNS and CDR2 is SASEGT. The CDR3 consists of 15 residues. V lost 7 bases to trimming and J lost 7 bases; unmatched junction nucleotides: 11.

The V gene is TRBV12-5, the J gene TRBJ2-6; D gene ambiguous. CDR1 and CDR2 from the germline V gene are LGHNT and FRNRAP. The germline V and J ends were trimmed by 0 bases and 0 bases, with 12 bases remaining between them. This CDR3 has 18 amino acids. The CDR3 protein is CASGLVGPVLSGANVLTF. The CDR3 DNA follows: TGTGCTAGTGGTTTGGTAGGTCCCGTACTCTCTGGGGCCAACGTCCTGACTTTC.

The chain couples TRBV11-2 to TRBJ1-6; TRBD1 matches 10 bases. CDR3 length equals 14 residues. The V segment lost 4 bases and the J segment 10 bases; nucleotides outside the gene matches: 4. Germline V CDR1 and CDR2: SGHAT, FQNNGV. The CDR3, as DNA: TGTGCCAGCAGCTCGGGACAGGGGATGTCACCCCTCCACTTT. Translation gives CASSSGQGMSPLHF.

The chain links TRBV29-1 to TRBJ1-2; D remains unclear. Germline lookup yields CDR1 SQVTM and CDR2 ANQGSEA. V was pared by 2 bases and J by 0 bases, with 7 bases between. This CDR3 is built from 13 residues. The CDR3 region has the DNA TGCAGCGTTGAACTGGGAGCTAACTATGGCTACACCTTC. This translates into CSVELGANYGYTF.

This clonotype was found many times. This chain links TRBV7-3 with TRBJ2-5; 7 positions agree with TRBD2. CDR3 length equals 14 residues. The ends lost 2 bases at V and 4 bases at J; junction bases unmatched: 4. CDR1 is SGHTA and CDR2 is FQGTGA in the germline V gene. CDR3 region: CASSLWGGGETQYF. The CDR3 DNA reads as TGTGCCAGCAGCTTATGGGGGGGAGGAGAGACCCAGTACTTC.

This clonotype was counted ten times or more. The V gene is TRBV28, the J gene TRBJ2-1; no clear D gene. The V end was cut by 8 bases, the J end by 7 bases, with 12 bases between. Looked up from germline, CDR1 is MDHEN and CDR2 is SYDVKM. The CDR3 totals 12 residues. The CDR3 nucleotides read TGTGCCAGCTCTAGTAGGTTGAATGAGCAGTTCTTC. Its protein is CASSSRLNEQFF. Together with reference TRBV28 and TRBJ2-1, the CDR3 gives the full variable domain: DVKVTQSSRYLVKRTGEKVFLECVQDMDHENMFWYRQDPGLGLRLIYFSYDVKMKEKGDIPEGYSVSREKKERFSLILESASTNQTSMYLCASSSRLNEQFFGPGTRLTVL.

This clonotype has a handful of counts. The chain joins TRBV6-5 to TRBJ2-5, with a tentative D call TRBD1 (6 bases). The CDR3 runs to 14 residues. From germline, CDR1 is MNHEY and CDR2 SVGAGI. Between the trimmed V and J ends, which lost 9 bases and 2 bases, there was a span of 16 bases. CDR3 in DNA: TGTGCCAGTAGAATGGACAGCCTTCAAGAGACCCAGTACTTC. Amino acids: CASRMDSLQETQYF.

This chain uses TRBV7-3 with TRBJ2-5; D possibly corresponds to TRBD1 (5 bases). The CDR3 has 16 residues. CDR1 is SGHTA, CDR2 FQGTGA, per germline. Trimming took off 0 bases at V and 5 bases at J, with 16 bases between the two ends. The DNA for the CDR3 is TGTGCCAGCAGCTTAACTGGCGTAAGGTCAGGGGAGACCCAGTACTTC. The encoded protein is CASSLTGVRSGETQYF.

The CDR3 sequence is CSAAGEPMETQYF. The DNA for the CDR3 is TGCAGTGCCGCCGGAGAACCGATGGAGACCCAGTACTTC. The chain uses TRBV20-1 and TRBJ2-5; D gene unclear. Trimming stripped 6 bases from V and 5 bases from J, with 16 bases between. CDR3 length: 13 residues. From germline, CDR1 is DFQATT and CDR2 SNEGSKA (reference sequence).